Sequencing of this T cell receptor (beta chain) was carried out in a study of blood T cell repertoires in COVID-19. The overall study: COVID-19 samples from acute and convalescent phases originated in the United States, Italy and Spain. From T cells, B-cell-depleted T cells, or PBMCs came the material, which was cDNA or gDNA.

In the authors' methods: Estimation of nucleated cell counts was performed using reference gene primer amplification. The assay was immunoSEQ multiplex PCR, and TCRdb's table has in-frame clones only and misses some. The D gene and trimming were derived from the DNA, and the V and J assignments and clone size from that table. The table has around 230,000 clones, roughly 84% seen once. Sequencing used peripheral blood. The source of this sequence is a middle-aged man who had recovered from COVID-19.

This CDR3 reads CASSGGTSGRSGANVLTF. In DNA form, the CDR3 reads TGCGCCAGCAGCGGGGGGACTAGCGGGAGGTCAGGGGCCAACGTCCTGACTTTC. The chain recombines TRBV5-1 with TRBJ2-6; 15 bases are shared with TRBD2. The V gene end was trimmed by 4 bases and the J gene end by 4 bases; junction bases not matched to a gene: 6. Germline CDR1 is SGHRS and CDR2 is YFSETQ. The length of the CDR3 is 18 residues.